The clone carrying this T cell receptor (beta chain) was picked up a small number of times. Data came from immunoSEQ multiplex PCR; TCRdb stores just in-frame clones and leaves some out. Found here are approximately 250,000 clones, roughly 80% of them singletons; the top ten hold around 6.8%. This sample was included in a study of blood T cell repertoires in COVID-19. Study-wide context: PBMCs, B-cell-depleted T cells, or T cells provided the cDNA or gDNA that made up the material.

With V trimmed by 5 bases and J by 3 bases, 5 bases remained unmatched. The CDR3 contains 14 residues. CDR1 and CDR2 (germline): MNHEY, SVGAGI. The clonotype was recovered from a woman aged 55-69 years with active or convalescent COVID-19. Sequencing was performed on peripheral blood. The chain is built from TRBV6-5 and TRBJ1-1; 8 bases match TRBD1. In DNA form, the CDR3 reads TGTGCCAGCAGTCTCTACAGGGGGGACACTGAAGCTTTCTTT. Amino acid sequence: CASSLYRGDTEAFF.